This section outlines one TCR beta chain sequence together with its context. Its recognized antigen is unknown. No much larger clone is present one base from it, and per-base qualities are unavailable. The data belong to a study of T-cell memory formation after mild COVID-19 (dated by TCRdb to 2020 to 2023). About the investigation overall: Most TCR sequence clusters were specific to one of the two donors. Longitudinal TCRalpha and TCRbeta repertoire sequencing tracked T-cell clones expanding and contracting after mild COVID-19 in a couple of donors. Two young, previously healthy adult volunteers made up the cohort, one male and one female. Overall study outcomes, separate from this receptor: Only a couple of mild cases were covered by the study, and larger cohorts that include severe cases with pre-infection samples were considered necessary. SARS-CoV-2 specificity of the second-wave clones peaking on day 37 was not confirmed. From day 15 to 85, contracting clones showed balanced CD4/CD8 phenotypes, whereas a second wave of clones that expanded from day 15 to 37 leaned towards CD4+. Contracting CD4+ clones were located mainly in the CM and EM memory subsets, whereas CD8+ clones were found to be enriched in EMRA. Some responding clones were found in pre-infection memory, which suggests that pre-existing cross-reactive memory T cells took part in the SARS-CoV-2 response.

Sequencing relied on an Illumina NovaSeq 6000. cDNA libraries for TCRalpha and TCRbeta were prepared by 5'RACE using constant-segment primers, with sample barcodes and unique molecular identifiers added. RNA was extracted from every sample with Trizol reagent. Library amplification was performed in two PCR steps, and a second sample barcode and Illumina TruSeq adapters were introduced in the second step. The libraries were sequenced on an Illumina NovaSeq using 2 x 150 bp paired-end reads. As for the original processing: The reads were demultiplexed and collapsed into UMI-guided consensus sequences using migec v1.2.7. Using mixcr v2.1.11, the UMI consensuses were aligned to TRA and TRB V and J templates and assembled into clonotypes. Clonotypes were classified as expanded or contracted when called significant by both edgeR and NoisET, with noise models trained on biological replicates. edgeR calls used a false discovery rate-adjusted p below 0.01 and a log2 fold-change threshold of 1. As an exploratory analysis of dynamics, max-normalized trajectories of the 1000 most abundant clonotypes were examined by PCA with hierarchical clustering. Separately sequenced CD4+ and CD8+ repertoires were used to assign a CD4 or CD8 phenotype to each responding clone. In-frame beta chains were kept once TCRdb had trimmed the public reads at Q25 with fastp and called clones with MiXCR. Each record represents a unique CDR3 protein, reported with the most common genes and DNA among its rows. V and J calls and clone size were set by TCRdb, not the authors. The sample has about 100,000 distinct CDR3 sequences on record, around 10% of them singletons. Of the sample, approximately 39% falls within the top ten clones.

Here V drops 3 bases and J drops 4 bases, and the junction holds 11 bases not matched to any gene. CDR1 is given as LGHDT and CDR2 as YNNKEL, both from the germline V gene (reference sequence). Inclusive of the bounding cysteine and phenylalanine, the CDR3 is 17 residues long. Only the CDR3 part of the read is kept: 51 bases, read in frame from the first base. Ficoll-Paque density gradient centrifugation was the method used to isolate PBMCs. Recombination connected TRBV3-1 to TRBJ2-3, with TRBD2 matching 9 junction bases. This TCR was recovered from a man younger than 35 who had mild COVID-19 (a few samples of this study predate the infection). The sample titles of this study are shuffled in the database, so cell type and time point are left out; the donor was told from shared clones. Sample: PBMCs or a T cell subset sorted from them (not recorded which). The DNA sequence is as follows: TGTGCCAGCAGCCATCGGGACAGAGCGGGGGGCCCAGATACGCAGTATTTT. This translates into CASSHRDRAGGPDTQYF.